The rows below give T cell receptor beta chains drawn from one sample of a study of T cells in Graves' hyperthyroidism and ophthalmopathy. TCRdb called the multiplex PCR reads again in MiXCR, with one record for every CDR3 protein. The table includes hundreds of thousands of distinct CDR3 sequences, more than 11% detected once. The sample comprised blood. These receptors were collected from a woman aged 25 to 39 with Graves' hyperthyroidism. Both conserved end residues are part of each CDR3. The order of the fields is J gene, D gene, clone size, V gene, CDR3 protein, CDR3 DNA. D genes are given only for firm matches. Clone size is not always given. Where it is, it says once, few, many or a class for expanded clones.

TRBJ2-7 - - TRBV30 CAWSSAGPWEQYF TGTGCCTGGAGCTCGGCCGGCCCTTGGGAGCAGTACTTC
TRBJ2-3 - - TRBV4-1 CASSQDFWSADTQYF TGCGCCAGCAGCCAAGACTTCTGGAGCGCAGATACGCAGTATTTT
TRBJ2-5 - - TRBV9 CASSVASRGDQETQYF TGTGCCAGCAGCGTAGCAAGCCGAGGTGACCAAGAGACCCAGTACTTC
TRBJ1-2 TRBD1 - TRBV7-9 CASSSPDRVDYGYTF TGTGCCAGCAGCTCCCCTGACAGGGTTGACTATGGCTACACCTTC
TRBJ2-3 TRBD1 - TRBV7-9 CASSPILGDRDTDTQYF TGTGCCAGCAGCCCCATCCTCGGGGACAGGGACACAGATACGCAGTATTTT
TRBJ1-2 - many TRBV3-1 CASSQKDRDRYYGYTF TGTGCCAGCAGCCAAAAGGACCGGGACCGTTACTATGGCTACACCTTC
TRBJ2-5 - many TRBV29-1 CSVDGRGSKTQYF TGCAGCGTTGACGGCAGGGGAAGTAAGACCCAGTACTTC
TRBJ2-7 - few TRBV5-1 CASRWGGASDEQYF TGCGCCAGCAGATGGGGTGGGGCTAGCGACGAGCAGTACTTC
TRBJ2-1 - - TRBV29-1 CSVPTGGDERFF TGCAGCGTTCCCACTGGGGGCGATGAGCGGTTCTTC
TRBJ2-5 TRBD1 - TRBV5-1 CASSWTGVQETQYF TGCGCCAGCAGCTGGACAGGGGTCCAAGAGACCCAGTACTTC
TRBJ1-1 - few TRBV5-1 CASSSGPNTEASF TGCGCCAGCAGCTCGGGACCGAACACTGAAGCTTCCTTT
TRBJ2-2 - - TRBV5-1 CASSLVGEDTGELFF TGCGCCAGCAGCTTGGTGGGGGAGGACACCGGGGAGCTGTTTTTT
TRBJ2-1 TRBD2 - TRBV20-1 CSARLAGEDYNEQFF TGCAGTGCCAGACTAGCGGGAGAGGACTACAATGAGCAGTTCTTC
TRBJ2-4 TRBD1 - TRBV3-1 CASSAQGARAKNIQYF TGTGCCAGCAGCGCACAGGGGGCGCGGGCCAAAAACATTCAGTACTTC
TRBJ2-6 - many TRBV7-2 CASSLIVGSSGANVLTF TGTGCCAGCAGCTTAATCGTCGGGAGCTCTGGGGCCAACGTCCTGACTTTC
TRBJ2-5 - many TRBV6-1 CASSEGQTQYF TGTGCCAGCAGTGAGGGGCAGACCCAGTACTTC
TRBJ2-2 - - TRBV6-2/TRBV6-3 CASTGGELFF TGTGCCAGCACCGGCGGGGAGCTGTTTTTT